Below, 26 T cell receptor beta chains from the same sample are listed, as sequenced in a study of blood T cell repertoires in COVID-19. Assay used: immunoSEQ multiplex PCR; TCRdb lists only in-frame clones, some missing. The repertoire has a few hundred thousand clones, approximately 91% of them found once; the top ten carry roughly 2.1%. The specimen sequenced was peripheral blood. The receptors originated from a man aged 45-60 years with acute or convalescent COVID-19.

This chain uses TRBV9 with TRBJ1-1, with D maybe TRBD1 (5 bases). The germline gives CDR1 SGDLS, CDR2 YYNGEE. Trimming took 0 bases from V and 6 from J, leaving 12 bases between them. The CDR3 has 14 residues. CDR3 bases: TGTGCCAGCAGCGTAGACCCAACAGGCGCTGAAGCTTTCTTT. Protein product: CASSVDPTGAEAFF.

This clone was seen repeatedly, ten times or more. CDR3 sequence reads: CASSPEAIAYEQYF. As DNA, the CDR3 is TGTGCCAGCAGCCCCGAGGCGATTGCCTACGAGCAGTACTTC. V is TRBV11-2 and J is TRBJ2-7; no firm D call. Per the germline V gene, CDR1 is SGHAT and CDR2 is FQNNGV. The CDR3 is 14 residues long. Trimming shortened V by 5 bases and J by 2 bases, and 13 bases separated the two germline ends. Complete variable domain (other parts from reference TRBV11-2 and TRBJ2-7): EAGVAQSPRYKIIEKRQSVAFWCNPISGHATLYWYQQILGQGPKLLIQFQNNGVVDDSQLPKDRFSAERLKGVDSTLKIQPAKLEDSAVYLCASSPEAIAYEQYFGPGTRLTVT.

The genes are TRBV12-3 or TRBV12-4 and TRBJ1-2; 8 nucleotides line up with TRBD1. This CDR3 has 13 residues. J gave up 4 bases and V 5 bases, and 3 bases lay outside the gene matches. The CDR3 DNA follows: TGTGCCAGCAGTCCCGACAGGGGCTATGGCTACACCTTC. Protein sequence: CASSPDRGYGYTF.

The chain uses TRBV2 and TRBJ2-1, with D perhaps TRBD1 (6 bases). Between the trimmed V and J ends, which lost 8 bases and 1 base, there was a span of 15 bases. The germline gives CDR1 SNHLY, CDR2 FYNNEI. The CDR3 is 15 residues long. CDR3 loop: CASLTPRGSYNEQFF. The CDR3 region has the DNA TGTGCCAGCCTCACCCCCAGGGGATCCTACAATGAGCAGTTCTTC. The complete variable domain, with remaining parts taken from reference TRBV2 and TRBJ2-1, reads EPEVTQTPSHQVTQMGQEVILRCVPISNHLYFYWYRQILGQKVEFLVSFYNNEISEKSEIFDDQFSVERPDGSNFTLKIRSTKLEDSAMYFCASLTPRGSYNEQFFGPGTRLTVL.

The gene calls are TRBV5-4 and TRBJ1-2; D may be TRBD1 (6 bases). The V end was cut by 3 bases, the J end by 7 bases, with 19 bases between. The CDR3 loop spans 15 amino acids. Germline assignment: CDR1 SGHNT and CDR2 YYREEE (reference sequence). The CDR3 DNA sequence: TGTGCCAGCAGCTCCGGCGGGGGGCCTTTAGGTGGCTACACCTTC. Protein product: CASSSGGGPLGGYTF. Full variable domain (outside the CDR3, taken from reference TRBV5-4 and TRBJ1-2): ETGVTQSPTHLIKTRGQQVTLRCSSQSGHNTVSWYQQALGQGPQFIFQYYREEENGRGNFPPRFSGLQFPNYSSELNVNALELDDSALYLCASSSGGGPLGGYTFGSGTRLTVV.

The chain uses TRBV7-8 and TRBJ2-2, with 8 bases that match TRBD1. The trim removed 5 bases at V and 6 bases at J, leaving 2 bases unmatched. There are 13 residues in the CDR3. Germline V gene lookup returns CDR1 SGHVS and CDR2 FQNEAQ. For the CDR3, the DNA is TGTGCCAGCAGCAAGGACAGGGCCGGGGAGCTGTTTTTT. This translates into CASSKDRAGELFF.

The genes are TRBV21-1 and TRBJ2-3; the tabulated D call, TRBD1, remains unverified against the DNA. TRBV21-1 is labeled a pseudogene. The CDR3 contains 16 residues. CDR3 nucleotides: TGTGCCAGCAGCAAAGTGGAAACAGTCCACGCAGATACGCAGTATTTT. Translation gives CASSKVETVHADTQYF.

The chain employs TRBV2 and TRBJ1-2, with 9 positions matching TRBD1. The germline gives CDR1 SNHLY, CDR2 FYNNEI. The CDR3 covers 16 residues. J gave up 4 bases and V 6 bases, and 12 bases lay outside the gene matches. The DNA for the CDR3 is TGTGCCAGCAGCCCCTTCGGGACAGGGAACATCTATGGCTACACCTTC. It translates to CASSPFGTGNIYGYTF. The entire variable domain, with the rest obtained from reference TRBV2 and TRBJ1-2, is as follows: EPEVTQTPSHQVTQMGQEVILRCVPISNHLYFYWYRQILGQKVEFLVSFYNNEISEKSEIFDDQFSVERPDGSNFTLKIRSTKLEDSAMYFCASSPFGTGNIYGYTFGSGTRLTVV.

CDR3 sequence (DNA): TGTGCCAGCAGCGTAGGAACAGGGATCTACGAGCAGTACTTC. It codes for CASSVGTGIYEQYF. The J gene is TRBJ2-7, the V gene TRBV9; D is perhaps TRBD1 (6 bases). The CDR3 length is 14 residues. Germline loops: CDR1 SGDLS, CDR2 YYNGEE. V was pared by 0 bases and J by 3 bases, with 10 bases between.

The rearrangement joins TRBV19 to TRBJ1-1; D might be TRBD1 (6 bases). CDR1 is LNHDA and CDR2 is SQIVND in the germline V gene (reference sequence). Trimming shortened V by 6 bases and J by 4 bases, and 15 bases separated the two germline ends. The CDR3 loop spans 14 amino acids. CDR3 protein: CASSRRQESTEAFF. In DNA, the CDR3 is TGTGCCAGTAGCAGGAGACAGGAGTCCACTGAAGCTTTCTTT.

This chain links TRBV2 with TRBJ1-1; TRBD1 agrees at 9 bases. The CDR3 covers 15 residues. Trimming at V came to 6 bases and at J to 5 bases, leaving 10 bases not matched to a gene. In germline, CDR1 is SNHLY, CDR2 FYNNEI. CDR3 sequence: CASRTPGQGGTEAFF. In DNA, the CDR3 is TGTGCCAGCAGGACGCCGGGACAGGGAGGAACTGAAGCTTTCTTT.

The rearrangement links TRBV7-9 to TRBJ1-4; D not certain. The CDR3 sequence is 15 residues long. V was clipped by 3 bases and J by 7 bases, with 15 bases between them. The germline V gene has CDR1 SEHNR and CDR2 FQNEAQ (reference sequence). This CDR3 reads CASSFGSISGEKLFF. The CDR3 bases are TGTGCCAGCAGCTTTGGTTCGATCAGCGGTGAAAAACTGTTTTTT.

This clone was recorded once. The V and J genes are TRBV27 and TRBJ1-5, with TRBD1 as a possible D gene (6 bases). CDR1 is MNHEY, CDR2 SMNVEV, per germline (reference sequence). This CDR3 spans 15 amino acids. Trimming took off 9 bases at V and 1 base at J, with 16 bases between the two ends. CDR3 nucleotide sequence: TGTGCCAGTGGACAGACTACGAGAAGCAATCAGCCCCAGCATTTT. Protein product: CASGQTTRSNQPQHF.

This clone was seen only once. The genes are TRBV14 and TRBJ2-2; D might be TRBD2 (6 bases). The CDR3 covers 13 residues. V lost 2 bases and J 7 bases, leaving 8 bases between the germline ends. The germline gives CDR1 SGHDN, CDR2 FVKESK. DNA for the CDR3: TGTGCCAGCAGCCAACTCGGGGGCGGGGAGCTGTTTTTT. Residues: CASSQLGGGELFF.

The chain uses TRBV5-1 and TRBJ2-7, with a tentative D call TRBD2 (5 bases). Germline CDR1 SGHRS, CDR2 YFSETQ. The CDR3 spans 14 residues. Trimming left V 2 bases short and J 7 bases short, with 16 bases between. In nucleotides, the CDR3 is TGCGCCAGCAGCTTAACCCCGGGATATGGGGAGCAGTACTTC. Protein: CASSLTPGYGEQYF.

The chain employs TRBV29-1 and TRBJ2-7; D is ambiguous. Trimming shortened V by 6 bases and J by 1 base, and 13 bases separated the two germline ends. CDR3 length: 13 residues. Germline loops: CDR1 SQVTM, CDR2 ANQGSEA. CDR3 DNA sequence: TGCAGCGTGGAATGTAACAGTTCCTACGAGCAGTACTTC. Translated: CSVECNSSYEQYF.

The chain couples TRBV2 to TRBJ1-1; 10 bases fit TRBD1. Germline CDR1 SNHLY, CDR2 FYNNEI. The CDR3 runs to 14 residues. Trimming at V came to 6 bases and at J to 8 bases, leaving 9 bases not matched to a gene. CDR3 DNA sequence: TGTGCCAGCAGCACGAGACAGGGGGCGCGGGAAGCTTTCTTT. Protein: CASSTRQGAREAFF.

This clone was seen more than once but under ten times. The chain uses TRBV30 and TRBJ1-2, with a weak D call TRBD1 (6 bases). This CDR3 is built from 13 residues. V lost 7 bases and J lost 2, with 14 bases in between. Germline V lookup: CDR1 GTSNPN, CDR2 SVGIG (reference sequence). The CDR3 DNA is TGTGCCTCCAACCAGGGGTTGAACTATGGCTACACCTTC. Translating gives CASNQGLNYGYTF.

The V call is TRBV27, the J call TRBJ1-2, with D uncertain. The germline V gene has CDR1 MNHEY and CDR2 SMNVEV (reference sequence). This CDR3 comprises 14 residues. Trimming pared 6 bases from V and 8 bases from J, leaving 19 bases between. Here the CDR3 DNA reads TGTGCCAGCAGCCCCAATTGGGAGCTAGGGGGCTACACCTTC. Its translation is CASSPNWELGGYTF.

The chain recombines TRBV7-9 with TRBJ2-1, with 8 bases matching TRBD1. Germline V gene sequence: CDR1 SEHNR, CDR2 FQNEAQ (reference sequence). The CDR3 covers 15 residues. The ends lost 6 bases at V and 5 bases at J; junction bases unmatched: 9. The CDR3 protein is CASRDGTGKHNEQFF. The CDR3 DNA reads TGTGCCAGCAGGGACGGGACAGGAAAACACAATGAGCAGTTCTTC.

The chain uses TRBV7-2 and TRBJ2-5, with D maybe TRBD1 (6 bases). This CDR3 is built from 14 residues. Trimming pared 5 bases from V and 7 bases from J, leaving 17 bases between. Germline V gene lookup returns CDR1 SGHTA and CDR2 FQGNSA. CDR3 residues: CASSTRGGGGTQYF. In nucleotides, the CDR3 is TGTGCCAGCAGCACCAGGGGCGGTGGGGGGACCCAGTACTTC.

The chain recombines TRBV10-3 with TRBJ2-7; 7 nucleotides line up with TRBD2. J lost 5 bases, V lost 5 bases, and 9 bases had no gene match. The CDR3 is 14 residues long. Germline CDR1 is ENHRY and CDR2 is SYGVKD. As DNA, the CDR3 is TGTGCCATCAGTCCGGGACCCCGGGGGGACGAGCAGTACTTC. Amino acid sequence: CAISPGPRGDEQYF.

The DNA of the CDR3 is TGTGCCAGCAGCTTTCAGACAGGGGCCGGGGAGCTGTTTTTT. It is translated as CASSFQTGAGELFF. This chain connects TRBV7-2 to TRBJ2-2, with TRBD1 identical over 8 bases. Losses at the gene ends were 3 bases for V and 6 bases for J; bases not matched to a gene: 3. Germline CDR1 SGHTA, CDR2 FQGNSA. This CDR3 has 14 residues.

Remarks on this clone: The junction and the germline gene differ at one end; a read error may be behind it. V gene TRBV27 combines with J gene TRBJ1-4; D uncertain. Germline V gives CDR1 MNHEY, CDR2 SMNVEV (reference sequence). CDR3 length: 8 amino acids. The CDR3: CASSLPRF. CDR3 nucleotide sequence: TGTGCCAGCAGTCTACCTCGATTT. The entire variable domain, with the rest obtained from reference TRBV27 and TRBJ1-4, is as follows: EAQVTQNPRYLITVTGKKLTVTCSQNMNHEYMSWYRQDPGLGLRQIYYSMNVEVTDKGDVPEGYKVSRKEKRNFPLILESPSPNQTSLYFCASSLPRFGSGTQLSVL.

V gene TRBV30 combines with J gene TRBJ2-5, with 12 bases identical to TRBD1. The CDR3 covers 13 residues. V shed 8 bases, J shed 5 bases, and the junction held 6 bases outside the gene matches. Germline values: CDR1 GTSNPN, CDR2 SVGIG (reference sequence). The DNA of the CDR3 is TGTGCCGGGGGACAGGGGGCGGGTGAGACCCAGTACTTC. It is translated as CAGGQGAGETQYF.

The chain joins TRBV7-3 to TRBJ1-3; D is undetermined. The CDR3 contains 15 residues. The V and J ends lost 4 bases and 0 bases respectively, with 10 bases between them. Germline loops: CDR1 SGHTA, CDR2 FQGTGA. CDR3 coding DNA: TGTGCCAGCAGCTCGGGCGGGAACTCTGGAAACACCATATATTTT. Amino acid sequence: CASSSGGNSGNTIYF.